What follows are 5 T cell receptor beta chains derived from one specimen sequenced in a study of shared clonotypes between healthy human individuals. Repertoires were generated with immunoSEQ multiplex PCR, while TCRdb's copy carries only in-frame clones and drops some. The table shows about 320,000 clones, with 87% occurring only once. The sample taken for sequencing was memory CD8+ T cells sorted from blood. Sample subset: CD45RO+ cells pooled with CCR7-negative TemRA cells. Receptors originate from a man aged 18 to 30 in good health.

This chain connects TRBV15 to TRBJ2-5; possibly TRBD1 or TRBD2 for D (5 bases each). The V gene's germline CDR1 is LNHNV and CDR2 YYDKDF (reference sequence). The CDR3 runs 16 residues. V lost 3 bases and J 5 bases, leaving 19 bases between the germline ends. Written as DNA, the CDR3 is TGTGCCACCAGCAGCGACGTAACGCTGGGGGAGGAGACCCAGTACTTC. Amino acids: CATSSDVTLGEETQYF.

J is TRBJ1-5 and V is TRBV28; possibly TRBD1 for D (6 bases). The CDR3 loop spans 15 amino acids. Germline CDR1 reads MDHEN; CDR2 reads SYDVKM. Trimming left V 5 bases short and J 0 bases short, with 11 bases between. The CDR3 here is CASSGQGYSNQPQHF. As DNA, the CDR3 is TGTGCCAGCAGTGGGCAGGGGTATAGCAATCAGCCCCAGCATTTT.

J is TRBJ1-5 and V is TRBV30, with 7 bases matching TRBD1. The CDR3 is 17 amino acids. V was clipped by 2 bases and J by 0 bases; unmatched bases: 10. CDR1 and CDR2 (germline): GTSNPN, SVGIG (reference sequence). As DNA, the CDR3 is TGTGCCTGGAGTTCAAACAGGGGAGTGGGTAGCAATCAGCCCCAGCATTTT. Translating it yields CAWSSNRGVGSNQPQHF.

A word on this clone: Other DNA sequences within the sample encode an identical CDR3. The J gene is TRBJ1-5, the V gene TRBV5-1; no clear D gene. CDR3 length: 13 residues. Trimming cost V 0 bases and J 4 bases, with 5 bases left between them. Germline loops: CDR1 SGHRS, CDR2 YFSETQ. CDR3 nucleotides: TGCGCCAGCAGCTTGGGGCCTAATCAGCCCCAGCATTTT. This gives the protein CASSLGPNQPQHF.

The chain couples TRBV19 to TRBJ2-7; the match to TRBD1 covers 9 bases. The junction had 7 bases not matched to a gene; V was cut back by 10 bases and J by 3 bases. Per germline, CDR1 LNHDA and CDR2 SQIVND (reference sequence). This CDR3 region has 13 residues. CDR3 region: CATSGTGIYEQYF. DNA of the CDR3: TGTGCCACCTCCGGGACAGGGATCTACGAGCAGTACTTC.